This T cell receptor (beta chain) was documented in a study of T cell changes during pregnancy in multiple sclerosis. V dropped 5 bases and J dropped 2; count of bases not matched to a gene: 5. Per the germline V gene, CDR1 is SEHNR and CDR2 is FQNEAQ (reference sequence). The CDR3 contains 15 residues. Some clones are missing from TCRdb's copy, which holds only in-frame ones; the method was immunoSEQ multiplex PCR. The sample has over 55,000 clones, approximately 92% seen once; the top ten hold just over 3%. Sequencing was performed on CD8+ T cells from peripheral blood mononuclear cells, taken in the third trimester of pregnancy. This receptor was obtained from a female donor in good health, enrolled as a control in a pregnancy study. The rearrangement links TRBV7-9 to TRBJ2-7, with 11 bases lining up with TRBD1. CDR3 in DNA: TGTGCCAGCAGCGCTCCGGGACAGGGGGCCTACGAGCAGTACTTC. Amino acids: CASSAPGQGAYEQYF. Supplemented by reference TRBV7-9 and TRBJ2-7, the full variable domain reads DTGVSQNPRHKITKRGQNVTFRCDPISEHNRLYWYRQTLGQGPEFLTYFQNEAQLEKSRLLSDRFSAERPKGSFSTLEIQRTEQGDSAMYLCASSAPGQGAYEQYFGPGTRLTVT.